This T cell receptor (beta chain) was recovered during a study of cytomegalovirus exposure and HLA in healthy donors. This CDR3 is built from 15 residues. Trimming stripped 4 bases from V and 0 bases from J, with 13 bases between. The germline CDR1 and CDR2 sequences are MNHEY and SVGAGI. Whole-study findings and limits: TCR beta sequences numbering over 15,000 were associated with HLA alleles at 0.05 false discovery rate in a later analysis. Highest at DRB1 and lowest at HLA-C, TCR association rates differed among HLA loci in a later analysis. One variant, a missense change in DCLRE1C, was linked in a later analysis to TCR beta V- and J-gene trimming.

Amplification used 60 Vbeta primers and 13 Jbeta primers. The method was immunoSEQ multiplex PCR; TCRdb's version includes in-frame clones alone and lacks a portion of them. The sample has over 90,000 clones; around 77% are singletons. Comments on this clone: As yet, its antigen is unknown.

The clonotype was recovered from a male donor in good health and CMV-seropositive. The chain uses TRBV6-5 and TRBJ2-7; maybe TRBD1 (6 bases). The source material was PBMCs. This CDR3 reads CASSSWTDLSYEQYF. CDR3 bases: TGTGCCAGCAGTTCCTGGACAGACCTCTCCTACGAGCAGTACTTC.